The rows below give T cell receptor beta chains drawn from one sample of a study of T cell repertoires in cytomegalovirus infection. The antigens these receptors bind are not known. A single record per CDR3 protein comes from TCRdb applying MiXCR to the reads. The sample yields around 100,000 distinct CDR3 sequences, around 40% seen once. The material sequenced was CD8+ T cells from cultured PBMCs, taken from culture after CMV antigen stimulation. Receptors originate from a human donor in good health (CMV status not recorded). Some clones in this sample may be carry-over from other donors' samples. CDR3s include the opening cysteine and the closing phenylalanine or tryptophan. Each record gives: V gene, clone size, D gene, J gene, CDR3 DNA, CDR3 protein. The D gene is left open where the match is weak. Expanded clones are given a class, and other clones once, few, many or no size at all.

TRBV11-3	NA	NA	TRBJ2-7	TGTGCCAGCAGCTTAGGTTGGGGCTACGAGCAGTACTTC	CASSLGWGYEQYF
TRBV7-9	NA	NA	TRBJ2-5	TGTGCCAGCAGCTTGGGCCAGCTACAAGAGACCCAGTACTTC	CASSLGQLQETQYF
TRBV27	NA	NA	TRBJ1-4	TGTGCCAGCAGTTTCAATGTCGCAACTAATGAAAAACTGTTTTTT	CASSFNVATNEKLFF
TRBV2	many	NA	TRBJ2-2	TGTGCCAGCAGTGAAGGGATCGCGAACACCGGGGAGCTGTTTTTT	CASSEGIANTGELFF
TRBV7-8	few	NA	TRBJ1-1	TGTGCCAGCAGCTTAGAGGGGGACCTGAACACTGAAGCTTTCTTT	CASSLEGDLNTEAFF
TRBV7-3	NA	NA	TRBJ2-4	TGTGCCAGCAGCTTTGGGGCTGCCAAAAGCATTCAGTACTTC	CASSFGAAKSIQYF
TRBV4-1	few	NA	TRBJ2-7	TGCGCCAGCAGCCAAGCGGCGGACAGTTCCTACGAGCAGTACTTC	CASSQAADSSYEQYF
TRBV28	many	NA	TRBJ1-2	TGTGCCAGCAGTTTAGAGGGAGGGGCCACTATGTCCTACACCTTC	CASSLEGGATMSYTF
TRBV6-2/TRBV6-3	NA	NA	TRBJ1-2	TGTGCCAGCAGTTACTCGAACGGCGGGGGCTACACCTTC	CASSYSNGGGYTF
TRBV20-1	NA	TRBD1	TRBJ2-7	TGCAGTGCCCGGGACAGGGTAGACGAGCAGTACTTC	CSARDRVDEQYF
TRBV7-9	NA	NA	TRBJ1-4	TGTGCCAGCAGCCCTCCGGGTGCAACTAATGAAAAACTGTTTTTT	CASSPPGATNEKLFF
TRBV12-3/TRBV12-4	few	TRBD1	TRBJ1-1	TGTGCCAGCAGTGACAGGGGCATGAACACTGAAGCTTTCTTT	CASSDRGMNTEAFF
TRBV4-1	few	NA	TRBJ1-1	TGCGCCAGCAGCTCGGACCGATTGACTATGAACACTGAAGCTTTCTTT	CASSSDRLTMNTEAFF
TRBV19	NA	NA	TRBJ1-3	TGTGCCAGTCGGGAGCGTAGAGGTTCTGGAAACACCATATATTTT	CASRERRGSGNTIYF
TRBV3-1	NA	NA	TRBJ1-1	TGTGCCAGCAGCCAGGGTGTCGCAGGGTCGAGCACTGAAGCTTTCTTT	CASSQGVAGSSTEAFF
TRBV7-9	NA	NA	TRBJ2-5	TGTGCCAGCGCTGAGTACCAAGAGACCCAGTACTTC	CASAEYQETQYF
TRBV12-3/TRBV12-4	many	NA	TRBJ1-4	TGTGCCAGCAGTGAGTTTGGACAGTCACGTGAAAAACTGTTTTTT	CASSEFGQSREKLFF
TRBV14	NA	NA	TRBJ2-1	TGTGCCAGCAGCCAAAACATCCCGAATGAGCAGTTCTTC	CASSQNIPNEQFF
TRBV7-6	few	TRBD1	TRBJ1-1	TGCGCCAGCAGCAGGGGGGGCGGGACTGAAGCTTTCTTT	CASSRGGGTEAFF
TRBV19	many	NA	TRBJ2-1	TGTGCCAGTAGTATAGAGGTTTACAATGAGCAGTTCTTC	CASSIEVYNEQFF
TRBV19	NA	TRBD2	TRBJ2-1	TGTGCCAGTAGTATCACTAGCGGGCAATACAATGAGCAGTTCTTC	CASSITSGQYNEQFF
TRBV6-2/TRBV6-3	NA	NA	TRBJ1-2	TGTGCCAGCAGTCCGTGGCAGGACGCCTATGGCTACACCTTC	CASSPWQDAYGYTF
TRBV6-1	NA	TRBD2	TRBJ2-5	TGTGCCAGCAGTGAAGAGGGACTACAAGAGACCCAGTACTTC	CASSEEGLQETQYF
TRBV27	NA	NA	TRBJ2-1	TGTGCCAGCAGTTTAGGACACCCTAGGGCGAATGAGCAGTTCTTC	CASSLGHPRANEQFF
TRBV27	NA	NA	TRBJ2-1	TGTGCCAGCAGACCTGGAGCGGGCCTCGCACCTTACAATGAGCAGTTCTTC	CASRPGAGLAPYNEQFF
TRBV5-1	NA	TRBD1	TRBJ2-7	TGCGCCAGCAGCCAGGGGACAGGGCCATTCTACGAGCAGTACTTC	CASSQGTGPFYEQYF
TRBV12-3/TRBV12-4	NA	NA	TRBJ2-7	TGTGCCAGCAGTTTATCACCCTCCTACGAGCAGTACTTC	CASSLSPSYEQYF
TRBV2	few	NA	TRBJ1-4	TGTGCCAGCAGGTACCCAGGGCAGGCTAATGAAAAACTGTTTTTT	CASRYPGQANEKLFF
TRBV7-9	few	TRBD1	TRBJ2-7	TGTGCCAGCAGCTATACCGGGACAGGGGGCGAGCAGTACTTC	CASSYTGTGGEQYF
TRBV5-6	NA	NA	TRBJ2-5	TGTGCCAGCAGCTCTCTGCTCGCGGGGGAGACCCAGTACTTC	CASSSLLAGETQYF
TRBV19	few	NA	TRBJ2-1	TGTGCCAGTAGTTGGGGGGGCGCCTTCTACAATGAGCAGTTCTTC	CASSWGGAFYNEQFF